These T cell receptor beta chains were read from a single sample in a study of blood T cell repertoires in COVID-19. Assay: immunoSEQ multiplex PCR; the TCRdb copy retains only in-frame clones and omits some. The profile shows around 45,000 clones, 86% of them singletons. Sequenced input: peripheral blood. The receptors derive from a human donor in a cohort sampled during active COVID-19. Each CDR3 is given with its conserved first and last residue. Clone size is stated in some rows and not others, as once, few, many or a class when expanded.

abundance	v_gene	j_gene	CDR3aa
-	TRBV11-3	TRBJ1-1	CASSLTQGAPTEAFF
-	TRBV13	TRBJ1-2	CASSLGAAREPYGYTF
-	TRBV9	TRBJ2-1	CASSVDTGTGLAGQKQFF
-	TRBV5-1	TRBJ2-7	CASSEQTSAFYEQYF
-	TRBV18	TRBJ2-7	CASSRTAYEQYF
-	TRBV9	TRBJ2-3	CASSVSVGQNTDTQYF
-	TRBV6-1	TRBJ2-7	CASSEARGTGRTYEQYF
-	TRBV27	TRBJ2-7	CASSLGTSGGGSYEQYF
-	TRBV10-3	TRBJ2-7	CAISDRGDSYEQYF
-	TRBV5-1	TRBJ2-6	CASRGGARSGANVLTF
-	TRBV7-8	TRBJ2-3	CASSLVVPSGTDTQYF
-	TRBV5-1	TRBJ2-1	CASSLVDIVLNEQFF
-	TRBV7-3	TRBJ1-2	CASSFPTGEGYTF
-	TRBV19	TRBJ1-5	CASDPTVGSQPQHF
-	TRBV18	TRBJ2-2	CASSPSAGGTGELFF
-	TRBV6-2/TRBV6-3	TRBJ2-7	CASSPRHGSYEQYF
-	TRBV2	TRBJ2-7	CASHRDFYEQYF
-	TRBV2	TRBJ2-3	CANRGARTDTQYF
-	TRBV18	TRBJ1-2	CASSPPEKRQGSGYTF
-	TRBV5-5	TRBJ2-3	CASSLGPTDTQYF
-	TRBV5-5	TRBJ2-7	CASSRDREASYEQYF
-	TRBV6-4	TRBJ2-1	CASSASETPNSEQFF
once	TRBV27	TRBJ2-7	CASSLRASGDGEQYF
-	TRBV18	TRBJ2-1	CASSPDSGGVNEQFF
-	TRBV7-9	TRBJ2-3	CASSLVSAFVLVSDTQYF
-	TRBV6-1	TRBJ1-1	CASSEIMNTEAFF
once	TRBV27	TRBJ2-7	CASSLFPHSYEQYF
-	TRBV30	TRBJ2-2	CAWSDLSLGELFF
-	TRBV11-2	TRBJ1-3	CASSLGGSSGNTIYF
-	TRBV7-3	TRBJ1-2	CASGQGEGTGYTF
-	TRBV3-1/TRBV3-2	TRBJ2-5	CASRWTGDYQETQYF
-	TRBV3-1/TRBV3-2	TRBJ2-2	CANSQFASGVDTGELFF
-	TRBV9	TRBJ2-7	CASSHVPGQGAYEQYF
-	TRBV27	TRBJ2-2	CASMAGGEVGELFF
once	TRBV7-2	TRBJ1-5	CASSLQGDGNQPQHF
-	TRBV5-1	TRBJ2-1	CASSPTSTSGGGNEQFF
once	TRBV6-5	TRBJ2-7	CASSYSRQGYEQYF
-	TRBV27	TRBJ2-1	CASSGGMSRIDEQFF
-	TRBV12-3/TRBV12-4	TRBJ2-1	CASSLSAEQQFF
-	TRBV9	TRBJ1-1	CASGGGNTEAFF
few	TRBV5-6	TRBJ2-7	CASTRTRASYEQYF
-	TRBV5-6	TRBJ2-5	CASSLVRGETQYF
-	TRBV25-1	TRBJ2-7	CASSGPVGRAVVEQYF
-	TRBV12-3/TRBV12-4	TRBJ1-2	CASREQVSGGYTF
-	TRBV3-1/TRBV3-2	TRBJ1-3	CASSPPYGTGDSFSGNTIYF
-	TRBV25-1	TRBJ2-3	CASSNGGDADTQYF
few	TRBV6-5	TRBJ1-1	CASSYGHRNTEAFF
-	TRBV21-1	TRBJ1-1	CASSKGGTEAFF
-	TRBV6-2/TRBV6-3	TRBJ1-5	CASSLPTGGDQPQHF
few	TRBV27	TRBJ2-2	CASSPGTSGGKNTGELFF
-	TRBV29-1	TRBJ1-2	CSVPGRDGYTF
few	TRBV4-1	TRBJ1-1	CASSHQQGAMGTEAFF
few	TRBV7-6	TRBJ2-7	CASTATSGGGDEQYF
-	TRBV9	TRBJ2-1	CASSVDNRPNEQFF
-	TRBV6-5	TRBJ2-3	CASSYSGGAADTQYF
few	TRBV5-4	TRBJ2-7	CASSSAGTGSHEQYF
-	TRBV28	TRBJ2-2	CASSLSSLAGENTGELFF
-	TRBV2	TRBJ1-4	CASSVLTNEKLFF
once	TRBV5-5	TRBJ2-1	CASSLLGSSYNEQFF
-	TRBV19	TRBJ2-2	CASSDLRKGANTGELFF